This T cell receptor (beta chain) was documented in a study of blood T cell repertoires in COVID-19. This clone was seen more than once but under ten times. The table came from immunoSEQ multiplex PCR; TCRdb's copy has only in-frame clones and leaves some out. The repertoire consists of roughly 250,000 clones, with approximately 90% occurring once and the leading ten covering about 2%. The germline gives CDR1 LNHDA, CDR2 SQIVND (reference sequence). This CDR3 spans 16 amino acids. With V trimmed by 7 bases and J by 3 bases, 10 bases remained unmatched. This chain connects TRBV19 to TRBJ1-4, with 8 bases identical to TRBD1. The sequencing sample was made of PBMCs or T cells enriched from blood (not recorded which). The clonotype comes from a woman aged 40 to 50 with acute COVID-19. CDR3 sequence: CASNGNQGASNEKLFF. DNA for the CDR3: TGTGCCAGTAACGGAAATCAGGGGGCTTCTAATGAAAAACTGTTTTTT.